This TCR beta chain appears in the sequencing data of a study of cytomegalovirus exposure and HLA in healthy donors. Germline V gene data show CDR1 as SGHAT and CDR2 as FQNNGV. The CDR3 is 14 residues long. PCR was performed using 60 Vbeta and 13 Jbeta primers. The table came from immunoSEQ multiplex PCR; TCRdb's copy has only in-frame clones and leaves some out. The sample comprises some 180,000 clones, about 90% of which are singletons, and 1.1% rests with the top ten. Study observations and caveats: V segments that were indistinguishable, TRBV6-2 and TRBV6-3 among them, were omitted from analysis. Later genetic work tied a missense DCLRE1C variant to beta-chain V and J trimming. Sequencing had likely introduced a cluster of highly shared sequence variants as an artifact. Previously analyzed data showed that most TCR beta V segments were productive at a frequency of about 90% or about 30%.

Regarding this clone: Its specificity is unknown.

This clonotype was obtained from a boy between 2 and 10 years old in good health and CMV-seronegative. What was sequenced was PBMCs. The V call is TRBV11-2, the J call TRBJ2-5, with 7 positions matching TRBD1. The last part of the DNA fits TRBJ2-7 better; the J call may be wrong. As DNA, the CDR3 is TGTGCCATCGCAAGACAGGGTAGCGCCTACGAGCAGTACTTC. This translates into CAIARQGSAYEQYF.